The present entry profiles one T cell receptor beta chain with its context. From germline, CDR1 is SGHRS and CDR2 YFSETQ. Trimming left V 0 bases short and J 0 bases short, with 5 bases between. The CDR3 is made up of 14 amino acids. The sample originates from a study of blood T cell repertoires in COVID-19. Study context: T cells, B-cell-depleted T cells, or PBMCs supplied cDNA or gDNA.

In the original analysis: It was from reference gene primer amplification that nucleated cell counts were estimated. Sequenced by immunoSEQ multiplex PCR; TCRdb stores in-frame clones only, minus some. The V and J calls and the clone size are those of that table, but D and trimming were determined from the DNA. The table lists fewer than 300,000 clones, around nine tenths of them singletons. The chain combines TRBV5-1 with TRBJ2-3; D gene uncertain. The sample consisted of peripheral blood. The clonotype originates from a man aged 25-45 years with acute or convalescent COVID-19. CDR3: CASSLELSTDTQYF. The CDR3 region has the DNA TGCGCCAGCAGCTTGGAACTGAGCACAGATACGCAGTATTTT. The variable domain in full, with the rest retrieved from reference TRBV5-1 and TRBJ2-3, is KAGVTQTPRYLIKTRGQQVTLSCSPISGHRSVSWYQQTPGQGLQFLFEYFSETQRNKGNFPGRFSGRQFSNSRSEMNVSTLELGDSALYLCASSLELSTDTQYFGPGTRLTVL.